The clone carrying this TCR beta chain was seen a handful of times. The antigen is undetermined. The data were taken from a study of early T cells in non-severe SARS-CoV-2 infection. Across the study: Unpaired chains resulted from sequencing bulk RNA of unsorted whole blood. Points from the study as a whole: Clonotype matching in VDJdb favored anti-spike CD8 responses and did not capture private and CD4 specificities.

Germline V gene sequence: CDR1 SGDLS, CDR2 YYNGEE. This CDR3 has 15 amino acids. The V end lost 0 bases, the J end lost 2 bases, and 12 bases lay between the germline ends. Unique molecular identifiers were attached to individual cDNA molecules. Using its own MiXCR run on the 5' RACE reads, TCRdb lists one record per CDR3 protein. This sample has 69,000 or so distinct CDR3 sequences, with roughly a tenth found just once. V is TRBV9 and J is TRBJ2-7; tentatively, D is TRBD1 (6 bases). The TCR sequence derives from an adult who was a healthcare worker with PCR-confirmed SARS-CoV-2 infection or an uninfected control (not recorded which). The specimen was whole blood. The DNA for the CDR3 is TGTGCCAGCAGCGTAGCCGGGACATCGGCCTACGAGCAGTACTTC. Translation: CASSVAGTSAYEQYF.